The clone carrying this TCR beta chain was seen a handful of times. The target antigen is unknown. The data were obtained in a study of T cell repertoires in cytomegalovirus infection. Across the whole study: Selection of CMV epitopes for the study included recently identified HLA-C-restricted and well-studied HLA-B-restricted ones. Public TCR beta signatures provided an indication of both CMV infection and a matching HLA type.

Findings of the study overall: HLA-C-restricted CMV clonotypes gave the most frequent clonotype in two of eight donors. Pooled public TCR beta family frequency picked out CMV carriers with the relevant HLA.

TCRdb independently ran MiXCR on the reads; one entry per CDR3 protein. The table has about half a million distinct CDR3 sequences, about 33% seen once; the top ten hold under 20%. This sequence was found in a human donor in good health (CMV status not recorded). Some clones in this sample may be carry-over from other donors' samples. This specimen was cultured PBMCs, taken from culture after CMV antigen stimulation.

CDR3 protein: CASSPQGPRGYTF. In nucleotides, the CDR3 is TGTGCCAGCAGCCCCCAGGGGCCTCGTGGCTACACCTTC. This chain links TRBV7-2 with TRBJ1-2, with D tentatively TRBD1 (6 bases). V dropped 5 bases and J dropped 7 bases, with 14 bases sitting between them. Germline CDR1 reads SGHTA; CDR2 reads FQGNSA. This CDR3 contains 13 residues.